These 3 T cell receptor beta chains share one sample of origin, sequenced in a study of identical twins. MiXCR, run by TCRdb on the 5' RACE reads, gives a single entry per CDR3 protein. The table shows hundreds of thousands of distinct CDR3 sequences, with less than 9% occurring only once. This same sample was also part of a study on yellow fever vaccine responses in identical twins.

Sequenced material: PBMCs. The origin of the receptors is a woman between 18 and 29 years old in good health.

This clonotype was counted ten times or more. This chain connects TRBV20-1 to TRBJ2-3; D may be TRBD1 (5 bases). Trimming took 4 bases from V and 1 from J, leaving 9 bases between them. CDR1 and CDR2 (germline): DFQATT, SNEGSKA (reference sequence). The CDR3 totals 13 residues. CDR3 loop: CSAIRVGTDTQYF. The CDR3, as DNA: TGCAGTGCTATCAGGGTTGGCACAGATACGCAGTATTTT.

This clonotype was seen a few times. This chain uses TRBV7-6 with TRBJ2-7; 11 positions match TRBD2. Trimming removed 5 bases from V and 4 bases from J; junction bases left unmatched: 7. The CDR3 extends over 15 amino acids. Germline V gene lookup returns CDR1 SGHVS and CDR2 FNYEAQ. The CDR3 protein is CASSIGTSGEYEQYF. CDR3 bases: TGTGCCAGCAGCATCGGGACTAGCGGAGAGTACGAGCAGTACTTC.

The V gene is TRBV7-3, the J gene TRBJ2-1; TRBD2 matches 11 bases. Per the germline V gene, CDR1 is SGHTA and CDR2 is FQGTGA. There are 19 residues in the CDR3. J gave up 2 bases and V 1 base, and 10 bases lay outside the gene matches. The CDR3 sequence is CASSLNGLAGGPPYNEQFF. CDR3 DNA: TGTGCCAGCAGCTTAAACGGTCTAGCGGGAGGTCCTCCCTACAATGAGCAGTTCTTC.